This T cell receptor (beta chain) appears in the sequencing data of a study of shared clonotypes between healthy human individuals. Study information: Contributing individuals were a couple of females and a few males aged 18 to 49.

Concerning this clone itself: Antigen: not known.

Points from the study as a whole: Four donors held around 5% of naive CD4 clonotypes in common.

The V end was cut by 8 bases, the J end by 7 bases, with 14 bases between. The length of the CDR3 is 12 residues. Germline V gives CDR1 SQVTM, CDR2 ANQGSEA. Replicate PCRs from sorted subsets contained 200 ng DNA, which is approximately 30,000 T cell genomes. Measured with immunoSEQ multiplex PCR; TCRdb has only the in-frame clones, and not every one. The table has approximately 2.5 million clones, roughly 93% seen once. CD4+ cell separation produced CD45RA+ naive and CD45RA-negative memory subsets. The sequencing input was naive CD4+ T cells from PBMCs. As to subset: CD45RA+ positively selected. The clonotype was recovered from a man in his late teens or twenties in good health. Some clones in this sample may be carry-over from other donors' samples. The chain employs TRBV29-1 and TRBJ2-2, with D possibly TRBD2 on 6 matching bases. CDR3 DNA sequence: TGCAGCTTCATTTGGGGGGACGGGGAGCTGTTTTTT. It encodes CSFIWGDGELFF.